Sequencing of this T cell receptor (beta chain) was carried out in a study of T cell repertoires in cytomegalovirus infection. Findings of the study overall: Carriage of CMV together with the relevant HLA was identifiable through cumulative public TCR beta family frequency. The study found HLA-C-restricted CMV-specific TCR beta clonotypes dominating the ex vivo response.

TCRdb re-called the reads through MiXCR, storing one row per CDR3 protein. The profile covers about 160,000 distinct CDR3 sequences, with about 20% appearing a single time and roughly 25% taken by the ten largest. This clonotype was observed a handful of times. Antigen unknown. Germline V gene lookup returns CDR1 MNHEY and CDR2 SVGAGI. Deletions cut 5 bases from V and 0 bases from J, with 10 bases between. There are 14 residues in the CDR3. The sequence derives from a human donor in good health (CMV status not recorded). Some clones in this sample may be carry-over from other donors' samples. The input for sequencing was CD8+ T cells from cultured PBMCs, taken from culture after CMV antigen stimulation. The chain has TRBV6-5 and TRBJ2-5; a weak D match, TRBD1 (6 bases). CDR3: CASSPQGNQETQYF. The DNA of the CDR3 is TGTGCCAGCAGTCCACAGGGTAACCAAGAGACCCAGTACTTC.